This entry features one T cell receptor beta chain sequence. This clone has at least ten counts. It has no known antigen specificity. Within one base of it there is no much larger clone, and no base qualities were kept. Reading from cysteine to phenylalanine, the CDR3 counts 16 amino acids. Kept here is only the CDR3 DNA, which spans 48 bases and is read in frame from base 1. Trimming takes 3 bases from V and 2 bases from J, and the germline ends sit 14 bases apart. According to the germline V gene, CDR1 reads SNHLY and CDR2 reads FYNNEI. The sample originates from a study of T cells after posttransplantation cyclophosphamide (TCRdb year 2016). Background on the whole study: T cell repertoire reconstitution was tracked by TRB sequencing after myeloablative bone marrow transplantation in which posttransplantation cyclophosphamide was used as GVHD prophylaxis. Public TRB sequences were compared against a database of over 3,000 sequences linked to responses to pathogens, tumor antigens, self-antigens and alloantigens. Blood from all 34 PTCy patients who had 1-year posttransplant specimens underwent TRB sequencing. In 3 patients, TRB sequencing was also performed on up to 3 more blood samples taken 2 to 5.2 years after transplant, and in a handful of patients, pretransplant blood was also TRB-sequenced. Antigen receptor sequencing covered samples from roughly 35 PTCy-treated patients and over 15 of their related bone marrow donors. TRA and TRB clonality were tightly correlated in 10 or so samples, so subsequent TCR analyses focused on TRB only.

Peripheral blood samples were provided by related bone marrow donors on the day of marrow donation. Peripheral blood and bone marrow mononuclear cells were isolated by Ficoll-Hypaque density centrifugation and were cryopreserved. TRB sequencing was run on genomic DNA with either the immunoSEQ assay at survey resolution or the hsTCRB kit. As for how the authors treated the data: The immunoSEQ software handled the initial read processing, while the LymphoSeq R package was used for the repertoire analyses. Clonality was calculated as 1 minus normalized Shannon entropy, and the Gini coefficient was also calculated for each TRB dataset. To infer phenotypes in unsorted samples, TRB sequences from sorted subsets of the recipient or donor were mapped onto the unsorted samples of the same recipient. The clones in this table, taken by TCRdb from immuneACCESS, are in-frame only. Not every clone is retained; where verified, under half of the shortfall comes from an unresolved V gene, and the cause of the rest is unknown. V and J calls and clone size are given by that table; D and trimming were obtained from the DNA. The sample has 40,000 or so clones on record, with no singletons. About 6% of the sample is in the top ten clones.

Summary of the overall study and its limitations: Across 45 or so patients, recipient CMV seropositivity and CMV reactivation were highly associated with TRB clonality; PTCy diversity was similar to CNI/methotrexate controls. The TRB repertoires of T cells infiltrating skin or the GI tract showed only limited overlap with the TRB repertoires found in blood. Donor-recipient similarity was low at 1-2 months but rose over the first year, and later blood repertoires were often dominated by donor CD8+ memory clones.

The sample consisted of PBMCs. The TCR comes from a man younger than 40 in good health and a related stem cell transplant donor. This receptor chain uses TRBV2 and TRBJ1-5, and TRBD1 may be the D gene, going by 5 matching bases. CDR3 loop: CASSEMSRGGNQPQHF. The DNA reads TGTGCCAGCAGTGAGATGTCTAGAGGGGGCAATCAGCCCCAGCATTTT.